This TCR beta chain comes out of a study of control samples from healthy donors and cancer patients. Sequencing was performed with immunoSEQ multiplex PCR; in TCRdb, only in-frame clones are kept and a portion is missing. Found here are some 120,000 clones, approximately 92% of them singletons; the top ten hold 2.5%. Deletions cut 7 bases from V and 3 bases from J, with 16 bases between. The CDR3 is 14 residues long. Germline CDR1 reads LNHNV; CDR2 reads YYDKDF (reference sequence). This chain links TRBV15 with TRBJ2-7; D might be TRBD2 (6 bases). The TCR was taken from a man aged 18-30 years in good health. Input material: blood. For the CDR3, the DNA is TGTGCCACCACCCCTTGCCTAGCGAGCTACGAGCAGTACGTC. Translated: CATTPCLASYEQYV.